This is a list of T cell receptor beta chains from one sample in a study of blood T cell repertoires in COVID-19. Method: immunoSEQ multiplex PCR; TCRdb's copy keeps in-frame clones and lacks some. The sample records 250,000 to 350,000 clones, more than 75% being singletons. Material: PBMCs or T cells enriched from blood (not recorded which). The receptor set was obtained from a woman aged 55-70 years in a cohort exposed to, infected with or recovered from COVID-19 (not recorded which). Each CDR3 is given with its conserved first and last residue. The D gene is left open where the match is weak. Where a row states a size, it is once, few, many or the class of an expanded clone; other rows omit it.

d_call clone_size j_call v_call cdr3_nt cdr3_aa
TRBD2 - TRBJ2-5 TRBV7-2 TGTGCCAGCAGCTTAGTCAGGGCCGGGACTAGCGGGCGTAGGGAGACCCAGTACTTC CASSLVRAGTSGRRETQYF
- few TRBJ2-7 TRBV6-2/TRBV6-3 TGTGCCAGCAGTTACACAGGCTGGGGCTCCTACGAGCAGTACTTC CASSYTGWGSYEQYF
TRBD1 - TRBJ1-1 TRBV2 TGTGCCAGCAGTTACTTTACAGGGGACACTGAAGCTTTCTTT CASSYFTGDTEAFF
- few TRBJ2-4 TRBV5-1 TGCGCCAGCAGCCAACGGGACTTGGGAGAGAACATTCAGTACTTC CASSQRDLGENIQYF
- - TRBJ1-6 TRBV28 TGTGCCAGCAGTCCCCGACAGGTTAATTCACCCCTCCACTTT CASSPRQVNSPLHF
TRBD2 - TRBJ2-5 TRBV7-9 TGTGCCAGCAGCCAATGGACTAGCGGGAGCAGGGTAGAGACCCAGTACTTC CASSQWTSGSRVETQYF
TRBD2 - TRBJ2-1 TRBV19 TGTGCCAGTAGTTATGGGAGGGCCGGTGTTGAGCAGTTCTTC CASSYGRAGVEQFF
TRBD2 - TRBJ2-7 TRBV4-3 TGCGCCAGCAGCCAAGATCAAGCGGGGACCTACGAGCAGTACTTC CASSQDQAGTYEQYF
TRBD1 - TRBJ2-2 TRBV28 TGTGCCAGCAGAACACCGGGACAGGGAGGCACCGGGGAGCTGTTTTTT CASRTPGQGGTGELFF
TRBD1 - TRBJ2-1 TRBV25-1 TGTGCCAGCAGTGAATCACGCAGGGGGTTCGGAAGCAATGAGCAGTTCTTC CASSESRRGFGSNEQFF
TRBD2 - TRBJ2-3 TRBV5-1 TGCGCCAGCAGACGGACTAGCGGAGGGAGATCAGATACGCAGTATTTT CASRRTSGGRSDTQYF
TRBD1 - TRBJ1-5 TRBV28 TGTGCCAGCAGAGCGACAGGGGGAGCGCAGCCCCAGCATTTT CASRATGGAQPQHF
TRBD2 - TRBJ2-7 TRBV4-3 TGCGCCAGCAGCCGAGTGCTAGCGGCCTACGAGCAGTACTTC CASSRVLAAYEQYF
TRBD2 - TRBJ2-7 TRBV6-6 TGTGCCAGCAGTCACAGCGGGAGTAACTACGAGCAGTACTTC CASSHSGSNYEQYF
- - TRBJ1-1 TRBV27 TGTGCCACCATCCAGGGGGAAGCTTTCTTT CATIQGEAFF
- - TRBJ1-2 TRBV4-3 TGCGCCAGCAGCCAAGATACCGGGTCCTATGGCTACACCTTC CASSQDTGSYGYTF
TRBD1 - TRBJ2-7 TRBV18 TGTGCCAGCTCACCGGGACAGGATTCCTACGAGCAGTACTTC CASSPGQDSYEQYF
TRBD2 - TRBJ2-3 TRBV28 TGTGCCAGCAGTGAGAGGACTAGCAAAGACACAGATACGCAGTATTTT CASSERTSKDTDTQYF
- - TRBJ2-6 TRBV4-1 TGCGCCAGCAGCCAAGCCCCGAGGAGCTCTGGGGCCAACGTCCTGACTTTC CASSQAPRSSGANVLTF
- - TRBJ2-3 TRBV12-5 TGTGCTAGTTCTTTCATCGGTGGAGATACGCAGTATTTT CASSFIGGDTQYF
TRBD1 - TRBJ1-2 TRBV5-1 TGCGCCAGCAGGTTGGACAGGAAATCTAACTATGGCTACACCTTC CASRLDRKSNYGYTF